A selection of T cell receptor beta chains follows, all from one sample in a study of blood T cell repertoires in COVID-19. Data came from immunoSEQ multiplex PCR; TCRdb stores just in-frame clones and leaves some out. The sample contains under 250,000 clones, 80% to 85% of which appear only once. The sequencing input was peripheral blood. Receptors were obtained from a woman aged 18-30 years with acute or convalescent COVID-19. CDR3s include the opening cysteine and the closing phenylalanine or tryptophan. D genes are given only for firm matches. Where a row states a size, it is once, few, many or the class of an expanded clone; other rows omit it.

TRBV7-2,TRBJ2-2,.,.,CASSLTRGAGELFF,TGTGCCAGCAGCCTAACCCGGGGAGCCGGGGAGCTGTTTTTT
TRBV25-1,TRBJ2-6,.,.,CASSRYGSGANVLTF,TGTGCCAGCAGTAGGTACGGGTCTGGGGCCAACGTCCTGACTTTC
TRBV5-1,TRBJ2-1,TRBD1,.,CASSWGTVSYNEQFF,TGCGCCAGCAGCTGGGGGACAGTCTCCTACAATGAGCAGTTCTTC
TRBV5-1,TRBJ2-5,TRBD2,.,CASSLVVSGGQETQYF,TGCGCCAGCAGCTTGGTGGTCAGCGGGGGCCAAGAGACCCAGTACTTC
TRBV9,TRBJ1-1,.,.,CASSGDRPNTEAFF,TGTGCCAGCAGCGGCGACAGACCGAACACTGAAGCTTTCTTT
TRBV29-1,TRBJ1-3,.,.,CSVVGHAGNTIYF,TGCAGCGTTGTTGGCCATGCTGGAAACACCATATATTTT
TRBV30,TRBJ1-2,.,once,CAWSNRVLVAGYTF,TGTGCCTGGAGTAACAGGGTTTTGGTGGCTGGCTACACCTTC
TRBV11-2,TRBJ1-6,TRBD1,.,CASSLVTGGGSPLHF,TGTGCCAGCAGCTTAGTCACAGGGGGAGGTTCACCCCTCCACTTT
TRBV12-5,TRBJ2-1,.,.,CASGLGRGREQFF,TGTGCTAGTGGTTTGGGTCGGGGTCGTGAGCAGTTCTTC
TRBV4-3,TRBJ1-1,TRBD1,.,CASSQDVGTGAPEAFF,TGCGCCAGCAGCCAAGATGTCGGGACAGGGGCGCCAGAAGCTTTCTTT
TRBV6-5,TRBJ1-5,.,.,CASTAQKGVSQPQHF,TGTGCCAGCACTGCCCAAAAAGGGGTCAGCCAGCCCCAGCATTTT
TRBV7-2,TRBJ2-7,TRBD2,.,CASSPGLAGYEQYF,TGTGCCAGCAGCCCAGGACTAGCGGGATACGAGCAGTACTTC
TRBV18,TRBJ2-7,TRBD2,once,CASSPNLAGVYEQYF,TGTGCCAGCTCACCGAACCTAGCGGGGGTCTACGAGCAGTACTTC
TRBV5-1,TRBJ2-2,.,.,CASSLRLNRVFDTGELFF,TGCGCCAGCAGCTTGAGGTTAAACAGGGTTTTCGACACCGGGGAGCTGTTTTTT
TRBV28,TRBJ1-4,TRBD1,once,CASSRQGRDEKLFF,TGTGCCAGCTCGAGACAGGGAAGGGATGAAAAACTGTTTTTT
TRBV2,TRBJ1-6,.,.,CASSMDSPSIFSPLHF,TGTGCCAGCAGCATGGACAGCCCTTCCATTTTTTCACCCCTCCACTTT
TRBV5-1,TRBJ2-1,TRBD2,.,CASSEGPGLAGGEQFF,TGCGCCAGCAGCGAGGGACCGGGACTAGCGGGAGGTGAGCAGTTCTTC